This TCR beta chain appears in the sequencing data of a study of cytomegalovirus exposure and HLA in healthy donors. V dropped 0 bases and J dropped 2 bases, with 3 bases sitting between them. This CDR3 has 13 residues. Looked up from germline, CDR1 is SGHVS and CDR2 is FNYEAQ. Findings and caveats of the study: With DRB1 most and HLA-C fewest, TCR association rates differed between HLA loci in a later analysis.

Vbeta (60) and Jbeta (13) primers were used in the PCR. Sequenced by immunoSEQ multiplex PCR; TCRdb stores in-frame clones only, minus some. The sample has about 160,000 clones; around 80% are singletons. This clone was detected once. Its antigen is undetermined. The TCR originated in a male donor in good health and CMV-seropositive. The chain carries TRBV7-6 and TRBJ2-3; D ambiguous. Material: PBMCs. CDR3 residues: CASSLALTDTQYF. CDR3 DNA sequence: TGTGCCAGCAGCTTAGCCCTCACAGATACGCAGTATTTT.